This is a list of T cell receptor beta chains from one sample in a study of cytomegalovirus exposure and HLA in healthy donors. Profiling relied on immunoSEQ multiplex PCR, and the TCRdb table lists in-frame clones only, not all of them. This table has 300,000 to 450,000 clones, about nine tenths appearing once. Sequencing used PBMCs. These receptors were obtained from a woman between 18 and 30 years old in good health and CMV-seronegative. CDR3s include the opening cysteine and the closing phenylalanine or tryptophan. Fields, in order: D gene, J gene, V gene, clone size, CDR3 protein, CDR3 DNA. The D gene is left open where the match is weak. Only part of the rows carry a size: once, few, many, or a class if the clone is expanded.

.	TRBJ2-1	TRBV2	.	CATKGGSSYNEQFF	TGTGCCACCAAGGGGGGGAGCTCCTACAATGAGCAGTTCTTC
.	TRBJ2-1	TRBV7-7	.	CASSGDSEDEQFF	TGTGCCAGCAGCGGGGACTCCGAGGATGAGCAGTTCTTC
.	TRBJ2-1	TRBV11-3	.	CASSLDGHEQFF	TGTGCCAGCAGCTTAGATGGGCATGAGCAGTTCTTC
.	TRBJ1-1	TRBV7-9	few	CASSLETGGTEAFF	TGTGCCAGCAGCTTAGAGACGGGAGGCACTGAAGCTTTCTTT
.	TRBJ2-5	TRBV5-7	.	CASSLEPDYGDQETQYF	TGTGCCAGCAGCTTGGAACCGGATTACGGGGATCAAGAGACCCAGTACTTC
.	TRBJ2-2	TRBV10-2	few	CASSWDILTGELFF	TGCGCCAGCAGTTGGGACATCCTCACCGGGGAGCTGTTTTTT
TRBD2	TRBJ2-3	TRBV9	.	CASSVGGGLRTDTQYF	TGTGCCAGCAGCGTAGGCGGGGGGCTCCGCACAGATACGCAGTATTTT
.	TRBJ2-7	TRBV11-2	.	CASSLERGLEQYF	TGTGCCAGCAGCTTAGAGCGGGGGCTCGAGCAGTACTTC
.	TRBJ1-6	TRBV6-5	few	CASTRILNSPLHF	TGTGCCAGCACGCGGATTCTTAATTCACCCCTCCACTTT
.	TRBJ2-7	TRBV7-2	.	CASSLGQSNEQYF	TGTGCCAGCAGCTTAGGACAGTCCAACGAGCAGTACTTC
.	TRBJ2-7	TRBV10-1	.	CASSESTVTYEQYF	TGCGCCAGCAGTGAGTCTACAGTCACCTACGAGCAGTACTTC
.	TRBJ1-2	TRBV5-4	.	CASSSDWARGGYTF	TGTGCCAGCAGCTCGGATTGGGCCCGGGGTGGCTACACCTTC
.	TRBJ2-7	TRBV5-4	.	CASSNGVYEQYF	TGTGCCAGCAGCAACGGGGTTTACGAGCAGTACTTC
.	TRBJ2-3	TRBV6-1	.	CASTRNVEHTDTQYF	TGTGCCAGCACCCGAAATGTCGAGCACACAGATACGCAGTATTTT
.	TRBJ1-1	TRBV25-1	.	CASSGEGFVNTEAFF	TGTGCCAGCAGTGGGGAGGGTTTTGTGAACACTGAAGCTTTCTTT
TRBD2	TRBJ2-5	TRBV6-1	.	CASSQGTSGGGMETQYF	TGTGCCAGCAGTCAAGGGACTAGCGGGGGGGGCATGGAGACCCAGTACTTC
.	TRBJ2-7	TRBV4-1	.	CASSQVARSAYEQYF	TGCGCCAGCAGCCAAGTCGCTAGGTCGGCCTACGAGCAGTACTTC
TRBD2	TRBJ2-3	TRBV5-4	once	CASSVTRLAGTDTQYF	TGTGCCAGCAGCGTAACCCGACTAGCGGGCACAGATACGCAGTATTTT
.	TRBJ1-1	TRBV10-2	once	CASSESGLMNTEAFF	TGCGCCAGCAGTGAGTCGGGACTTATGAACACTGAAGCTTTCTTT
.	TRBJ1-4	TRBV7-2	.	CASSRVGTTNEKLFF	TGTGCCAGCAGCCGTGTCGGTACAACTAATGAAAAACTGTTTTTT
TRBD1	TRBJ1-1	TRBV25-1	.	CASSAQAGGLTEAFF	TGTGCCAGCAGTGCCCAGGCAGGGGGACTGACTGAAGCTTTCTTT
TRBD1	TRBJ2-2	TRBV6-8	.	CASSSWVPLDRDRAGELFF	TGTGCCAGCAGTTCGTGGGTTCCCCTGGACAGGGACCGTGCCGGGGAGCTGTTTTTT
.	TRBJ2-2	TRBV2	.	CASGRTDTGELFF	TGTGCCAGCGGTAGGACTGACACCGGGGAGCTGTTTTTT
.	TRBJ2-7	TRBV28	.	CASSLAGQHYEQYF	TGTGCCAGCAGTTTAGCCGGACAGCACTACGAGCAGTACTTC
.	TRBJ1-3	TRBV28	.	CASSLFGSGNTIYF	TGTGCCAGCAGCTTGTTCGGTTCCGGAAACACCATATATTTT
.	TRBJ2-2	TRBV6-5	.	CATSLRTVNTGELFF	TGTGCCACCTCCCTCCGGACAGTTAACACCGGGGAGCTGTTTTTT
.	TRBJ1-1	TRBV28	many	CASSLYGGPGTEAFF	TGTGCCAGCAGTTTATATGGGGGCCCGGGCACTGAAGCTTTCTTT
TRBD1	TRBJ1-6	TRBV5-6	.	CASSLNRGRDSPLHF	TGTGCCAGCAGCTTGAACAGGGGACGGGATTCACCCCTCCACTTT
.	TRBJ2-5	TRBV14	.	CASSPPGGPGKETQYF	TGTGCCAGCAGCCCCCCCGGGGGGCCGGGGAAAGAGACCCAGTACTTC